This TCR beta chain derives from a study of blood T cell repertoires in COVID-19. Study background: The origin of the acute and convalescent COVID-19 samples was the United States, Italy and Spain. T cells, B-cell-depleted T cells, or PBMCs provided the cDNA or gDNA that served as material.

The CDR3 runs to 15 residues. Germline CDR1 MNHEY, CDR2 SVGAGI. V dropped 6 bases and J dropped 0 bases, with 9 bases sitting between them. This clone was found a few times. In the original workflow: Quantification of nucleated cells was approximated via reference gene primer amplification. Data came from immunoSEQ multiplex PCR; TCRdb stores just in-frame clones and leaves some out. V and J calls and clone size come straight from that table; D and trimming were deduced from the DNA. The table shows about 130,000 clones, with approximately 83% occurring only once. The chain is built from TRBV6-5 and TRBJ1-6; the D gene is possibly TRBD1 (5 bases). Sequencing was carried out using peripheral blood. This sequence originates from a man aged 55-75 years with acute or convalescent COVID-19. The CDR3 DNA reads as TGTGCCAGCAGGGAGGGGAGCTCCTATAATTCACCCCTCCACTTT. Amino acids: CASREGSSYNSPLHF.